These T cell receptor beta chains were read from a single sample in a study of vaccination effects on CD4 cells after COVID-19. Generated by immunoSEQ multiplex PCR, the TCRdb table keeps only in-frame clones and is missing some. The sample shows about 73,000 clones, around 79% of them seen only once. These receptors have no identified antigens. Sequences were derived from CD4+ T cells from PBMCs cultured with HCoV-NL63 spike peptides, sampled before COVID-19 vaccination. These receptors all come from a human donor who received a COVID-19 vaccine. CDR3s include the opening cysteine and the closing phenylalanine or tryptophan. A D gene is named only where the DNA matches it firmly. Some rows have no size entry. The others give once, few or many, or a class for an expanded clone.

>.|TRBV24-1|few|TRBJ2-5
TGTGCCACCAGTGACCCCGACCCGGGGCGGGAGACCCAGTACTTC
CATSDPDPGRETQYF
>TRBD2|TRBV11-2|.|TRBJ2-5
TGTGCCAGCAGCCCTAGCGGGGGGGCAGGGGAGACCCAGTACTTC
CASSPSGGAGETQYF
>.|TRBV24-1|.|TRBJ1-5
TGTGCCACCAGTGATTCCCTGACCCAGCCCCAGCATTTT
CATSDSLTQPQHF
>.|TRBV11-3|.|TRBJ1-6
TGTGCCAGCAGCTTAGGGTCGCGTTCACCCCTCCACTTT
CASSLGSRSPLHF
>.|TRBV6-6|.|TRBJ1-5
TGTGCCAGCATCAGAGACAGGACAGGCAATCAGCCCCAGCATTTT
CASIRDRTGNQPQHF
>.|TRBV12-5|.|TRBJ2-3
TGTGCTAGTGGTTTATGGGACACAGATACGCAGTATTTT
CASGLWDTDTQYF
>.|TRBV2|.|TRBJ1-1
TGTGCCAGCAGTGGTCTGGGGAGGAACACTGAAGCTTTCTTT
CASSGLGRNTEAFF
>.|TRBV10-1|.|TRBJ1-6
TGCGCCAGCAGTGATTTCGCGGGGCCGTATTCACCCCTCCACTTT
CASSDFAGPYSPLHF
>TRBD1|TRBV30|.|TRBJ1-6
TGTGCCTGGAAAGGACAGGGGGGAAATTCACCCCTCCACTTT
CAWKGQGGNSPLHF
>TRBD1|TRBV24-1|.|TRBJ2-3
TGTGCCACCAGCGGGGGACAGGGAAGCCTCTGGGATACGCAGTATTTT
CATSGGQGSLWDTQYF
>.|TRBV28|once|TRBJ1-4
TGTGCCAGCAGTCCCAGACAAACAGGGAATGAAAAACTGTTTTTT
CASSPRQTGNEKLFF
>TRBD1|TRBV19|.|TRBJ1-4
TGTGCCAGTAGTATCGCGACAGGGACGGAAAAACTGTTTTTT
CASSIATGTEKLFF
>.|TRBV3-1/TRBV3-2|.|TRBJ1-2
TGTGCCAGCAGCCAAGAGCCGGGATATGGCTACACCTTC
CASSQEPGYGYTF
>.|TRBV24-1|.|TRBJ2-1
TGTGCCACCAGCGGACATAGCGTCTTAGCAACCTACAATGAGCAGTTCTTC
CATSGHSVLATYNEQFF
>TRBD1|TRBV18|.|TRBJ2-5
TGTGCCAGCTCACCACCGTCCCGGACCTCCTCCAGGGGGGAGACCCAGTACTTC
CASSPPSRTSSRGETQYF
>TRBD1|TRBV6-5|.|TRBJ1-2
TGTGCCAGCAGTCAGGGGACAGGGGGCAACTATGGCTACACCTTC
CASSQGTGGNYGYTF
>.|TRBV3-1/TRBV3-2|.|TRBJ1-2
TGTGCCAGCAGCCAAGATCGTAGTGCAGGGCGAAGTCGTGCTAACTATGGCTACACCTTC
CASSQDRSAGRSRANYGYTF
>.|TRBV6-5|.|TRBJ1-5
TGTGCCAGCAGCCCCCGGCCGGAACAGCCCCAGCATTTT
CASSPRPEQPQHF
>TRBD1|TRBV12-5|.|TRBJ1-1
TGTGCTAGTGGGCCAACAGGGGAAGAGAACACTGAAGCTTTCTTT
CASGPTGEENTEAFF
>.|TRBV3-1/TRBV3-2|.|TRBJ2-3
TGTGCCAGCAGCCAAGTCGGAGGTGGAGATACGCAGTATTTT
CASSQVGGGDTQYF
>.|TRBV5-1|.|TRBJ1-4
TGCGCCAGCAGCTTGGGGGGGGGTAATGAAAAACTGTTTTTT
CASSLGGGNEKLFF
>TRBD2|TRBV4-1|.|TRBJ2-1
TGCGCCAGCAGCCAAGATCCATATGCGGGGGGCCGGAATGAGCAGTTCTTC
CASSQDPYAGGRNEQFF
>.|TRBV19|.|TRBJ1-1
TGTGCCAGTAGTCGGGCCATCAAGAACACTGAAGCTTTCTTT
CASSRAIKNTEAFF
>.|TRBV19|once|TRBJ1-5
TGTGCCAGTAGGAAGGGGTGGGGTGGCAATCAGCCCCAGCATTTT
CASRKGWGGNQPQHF
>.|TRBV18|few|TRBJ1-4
TGTGCCAGCTCACCAGGGGGCAATGAAAAACTGTTTTTT
CASSPGGNEKLFF